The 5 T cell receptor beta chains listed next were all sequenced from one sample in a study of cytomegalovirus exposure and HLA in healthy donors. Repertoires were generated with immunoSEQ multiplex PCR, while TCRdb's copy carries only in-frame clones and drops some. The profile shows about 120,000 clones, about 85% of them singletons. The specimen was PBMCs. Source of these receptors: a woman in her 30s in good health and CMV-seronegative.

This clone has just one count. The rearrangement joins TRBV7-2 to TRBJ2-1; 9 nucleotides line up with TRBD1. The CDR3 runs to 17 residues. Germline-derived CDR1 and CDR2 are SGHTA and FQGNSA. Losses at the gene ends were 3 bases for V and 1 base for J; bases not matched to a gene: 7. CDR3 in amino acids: CASSLSDRGRSYNEQFF. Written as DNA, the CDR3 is TGTGCCAGCAGCTTGTCGGACAGGGGACGTTCCTACAATGAGCAGTTCTTC. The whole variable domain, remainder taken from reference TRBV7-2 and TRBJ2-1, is GAGVSQSPSNKVTEKGKDVELRCDPISGHTALYWYRQSLGQGLEFLIYFQGNSAPDKSGLPSDRFSAERTGGSVSTLTIQRTQQEDSAVYLCASSLSDRGRSYNEQFFGPGTRLTVL.

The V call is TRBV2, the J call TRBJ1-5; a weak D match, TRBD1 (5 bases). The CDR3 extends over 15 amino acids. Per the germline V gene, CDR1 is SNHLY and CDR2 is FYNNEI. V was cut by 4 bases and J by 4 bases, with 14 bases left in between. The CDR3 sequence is CASSALTVLNQPQHF. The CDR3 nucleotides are TGTGCCAGCAGTGCTCTGACAGTCCTTAATCAGCCCCAGCATTTT.

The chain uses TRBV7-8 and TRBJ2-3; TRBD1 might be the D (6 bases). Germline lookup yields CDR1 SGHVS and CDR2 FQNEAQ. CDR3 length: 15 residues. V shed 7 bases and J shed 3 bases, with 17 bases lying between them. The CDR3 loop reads CASKFSRGGTDTQYF. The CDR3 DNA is TGTGCCAGCAAGTTCAGCAGGGGCGGGACAGATACGCAGTATTTT. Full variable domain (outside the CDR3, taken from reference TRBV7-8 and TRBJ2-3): GAGVSQSPRYKVAKRGQDVALRCDPISGHVSLFWYQQALGQGPEFLTYFQNEAQLDKSGLPSDRFFAERPEGSVSTLKIQRTQQEDSAVYLCASKFSRGGTDTQYFGPGTRLTVL.

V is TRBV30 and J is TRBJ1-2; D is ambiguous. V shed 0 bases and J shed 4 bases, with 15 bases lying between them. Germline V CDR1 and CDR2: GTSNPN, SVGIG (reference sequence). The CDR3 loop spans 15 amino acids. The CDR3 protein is CAWSVPAGLRYGYTF. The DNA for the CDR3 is TGTGCCTGGAGTGTACCCGCAGGCCTACGCTATGGCTACACCTTC. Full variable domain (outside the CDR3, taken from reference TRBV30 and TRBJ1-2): SQTIHQWPATLVQPVGSPLSLECTVEGTSNPNLYWYRQAAGRGLQLLFYSVGIGQISSEVPQNLSASRPQDRQFILSSKKLLLSDSGFYLCAWSVPAGLRYGYTFGSGTRLTVV.

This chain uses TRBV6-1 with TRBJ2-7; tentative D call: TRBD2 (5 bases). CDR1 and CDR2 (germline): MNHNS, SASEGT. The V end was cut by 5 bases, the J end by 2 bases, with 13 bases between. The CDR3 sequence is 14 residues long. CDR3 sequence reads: CASSTRTEAYEQYF. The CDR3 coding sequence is TGTGCCAGCAGTACCAGGACGGAGGCCTACGAGCAGTACTTC.